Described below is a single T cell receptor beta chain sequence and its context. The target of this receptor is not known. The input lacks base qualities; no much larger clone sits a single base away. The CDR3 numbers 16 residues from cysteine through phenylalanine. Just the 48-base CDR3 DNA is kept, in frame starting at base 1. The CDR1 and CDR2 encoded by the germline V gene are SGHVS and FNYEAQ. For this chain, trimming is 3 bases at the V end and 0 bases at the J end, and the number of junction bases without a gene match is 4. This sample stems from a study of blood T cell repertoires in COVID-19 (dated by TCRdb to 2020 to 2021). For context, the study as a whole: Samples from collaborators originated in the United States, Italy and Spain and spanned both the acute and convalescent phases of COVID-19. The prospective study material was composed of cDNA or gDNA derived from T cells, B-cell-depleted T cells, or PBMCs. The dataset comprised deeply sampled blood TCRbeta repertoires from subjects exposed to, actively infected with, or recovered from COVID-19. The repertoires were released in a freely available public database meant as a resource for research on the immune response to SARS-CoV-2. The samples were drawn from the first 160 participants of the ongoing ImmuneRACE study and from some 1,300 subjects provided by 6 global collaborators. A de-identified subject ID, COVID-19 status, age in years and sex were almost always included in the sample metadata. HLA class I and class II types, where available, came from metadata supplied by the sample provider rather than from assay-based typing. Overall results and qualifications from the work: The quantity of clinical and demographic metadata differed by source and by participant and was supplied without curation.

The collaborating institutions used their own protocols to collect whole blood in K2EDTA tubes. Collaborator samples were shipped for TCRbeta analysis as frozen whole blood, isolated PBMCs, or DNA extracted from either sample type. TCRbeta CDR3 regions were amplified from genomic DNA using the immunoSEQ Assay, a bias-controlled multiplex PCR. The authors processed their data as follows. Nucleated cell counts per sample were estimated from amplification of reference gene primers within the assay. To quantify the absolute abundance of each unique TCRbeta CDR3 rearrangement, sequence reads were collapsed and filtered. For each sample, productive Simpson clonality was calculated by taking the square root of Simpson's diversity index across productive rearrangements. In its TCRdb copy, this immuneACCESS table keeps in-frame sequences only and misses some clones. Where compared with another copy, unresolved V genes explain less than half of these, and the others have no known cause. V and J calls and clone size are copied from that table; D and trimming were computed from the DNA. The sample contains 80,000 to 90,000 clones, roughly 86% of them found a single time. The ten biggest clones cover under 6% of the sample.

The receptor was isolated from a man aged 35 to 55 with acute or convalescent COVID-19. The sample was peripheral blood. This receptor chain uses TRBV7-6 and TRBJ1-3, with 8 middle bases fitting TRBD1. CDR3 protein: CASSFGTGDSGNTIYF. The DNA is TGTGCCAGCAGCTTCGGGACAGGTGACTCTGGAAACACCATATATTTT.